This is a list of T cell receptor beta chains from one sample in a study of blood T cell repertoires in COVID-19. The protocol was immunoSEQ multiplex PCR, while the TCRdb copy is restricted to in-frame clones and leaves out a portion. The sample yields hundreds of thousands of clones, around four fifths seen once. Input material: peripheral blood. The receptors here all came from a woman between 45 and 65 years old with active or convalescent COVID-19. Each CDR3 is given with its conserved first and last residue. The D gene is left open where the match is weak. The size of a clone is reported for some rows only, either as once, few or many, or as a class for expanded clones.

J | size | D | V | length | CDR3 | DNA
TRBJ2-1 | . | TRBD2 | TRBV7-3 | 16 | CASSETGTSGIYEQFF | TGTGCCAGCAGCGAAACCGGGACTAGCGGGATCTATGAGCAGTTCTTC
TRBJ2-6 | . | . | TRBV28 | 15 | CASSGGTSGANVLTF | TGTGCCAGCAGTGGGGGGACCTCTGGGGCCAACGTCCTGACTTTC
TRBJ1-2 | . | TRBD1 | TRBV6-5 | 14 | CASSRDRMFYGYTF | TGTGCCAGCTCCCGGGACAGAATGTTCTATGGCTACACCTTC
TRBJ2-7 | . | . | TRBV6-5 | 13 | CASRRTKTYEQYF | TGTGCCAGCAGGAGGACAAAGACCTACGAGCAGTACTTC
TRBJ2-3 | . | TRBD2 | TRBV4-1 | 14 | CASSLERETDTQYF | TGCGCCAGCAGCCTGGAGCGGGAAACAGATACGCAGTATTTT
TRBJ1-6 | . | TRBD1 | TRBV7-2 | 14 | CASSETGGGSPLHF | TGTGCCAGCAGTGAGACAGGGGGTGGATCACCCCTCCACTTT
TRBJ1-1 | once | . | TRBV10-3 | 13 | CATLDSKNTEAFF | TGTGCCACCTTGGACAGTAAAAACACTGAAGCTTTCTTT
TRBJ2-5 | . | . | TRBV20-1 | 11 | CSARVRETQYF | TGCAGTGCTAGAGTCCGTGAGACCCAGTACTTC
TRBJ2-7 | once | . | TRBV14 | 16 | CASSQVHTGSSYEQYF | TGTGCCAGCAGCCAAGTACACACAGGGAGCTCCTACGAGCAGTACTTC
TRBJ2-2 | . | . | TRBV28 | 15 | CASSLLASNTGELFF | TGTGCCAGCAGTTTATTAGCTAGCAACACCGGGGAGCTGTTTTTT
TRBJ2-7 | . | . | TRBV10-2 | 13 | CASSGGGSYEQYF | TGCGCCAGCAGTGGGGGAGGCTCCTACGAGCAGTACTTC
TRBJ2-4 | . | . | TRBV5-1 | 16 | CASSLEAGLAKNIQYF | TGCGCCAGCAGCTTGGAGGCTGGACTAGCCAAAAACATTCAGTACTTC
TRBJ2-2 | . | TRBD1 | TRBV5-4 | 14 | CASDSTGGAGELFF | TGTGCCAGCGATTCGACAGGGGGGGCCGGGGAGCTGTTTTTT
TRBJ2-7 | once | TRBD2 | TRBV5-1 | 15 | CASSFLPRELKEQYF | TGCGCCAGCAGCTTTCTCCCGCGGGAGTTAAAAGAGCAGTACTTC
TRBJ1-2 | . | . | TRBV3-1/TRBV3-2 | 12 | CASSHRNRDNTF | TGTGCCAGCAGCCACCGCAACAGGGATAACACCTTC
TRBJ2-7 | . | . | TRBV18 | 17 | CASSQRHLTAVMGEQYF | TGTGCCAGCTCACAAAGGCACTTAACGGCGGTCATGGGTGAGCAGTACTTC
TRBJ1-2 | . | TRBD1 | TRBV18 | 13 | CASSPQQGGGYTF | TGTGCCAGCTCACCACAACAGGGGGGAGGCTACACCTTC
TRBJ2-3 | . | TRBD2 | TRBV7-6 | 17 | CASSLAVPSGGLDTQYF | TGTGCCAGCAGCTTAGCCGTCCCCAGCGGGGGGTTAGATACGCAGTATTTT
TRBJ2-3 | . | TRBD2 | TRBV4-2 | 17 | CASSQEAAGVPTDTQYF | TGTGCCAGCAGCCAAGAGGCCGCGGGAGTCCCCACAGATACGCAGTATTTT
TRBJ2-1 | . | TRBD2 | TRBV3-1/TRBV3-2 | 16 | CASSQGAGGPHNEQFF | TGTGCCAGCAGCCAAGGGGCGGGAGGGCCCCACAATGAGCAGTTCTTC
TRBJ1-5 | . | . | TRBV11-2 | 13 | CASSLERGQPQHF | TGTGCCAGCAGCTTAGAGCGGGGGCAGCCCCAGCATTTT
TRBJ2-3 | . | TRBD1 | TRBV27 | 16 | CASSGRTGQGGDTQYF | TGTGCCAGCAGTGGAAGAACCGGACAGGGAGGAGATACGCAGTATTTT
TRBJ2-3 | . | TRBD1 | TRBV5-1 | 16 | CASSPGAGGFTDTQYF | TGCGCCAGCAGCCCCGGGGCAGGGGGCTTCACAGATACGCAGTATTTT
TRBJ2-7 | . | TRBD2 | TRBV28 | 13 | CASTQGLVYEQYF | TGTGCCAGCACGCAGGGACTAGTCTACGAGCAGTACTTC
TRBJ2-5 | many | TRBD2 | TRBV2 | 17 | CASSPLAGGPRRETQYF | TGTGCCAGCAGTCCCCTAGCGGGAGGCCCCCGGCGGGAGACCCAGTACTTC
TRBJ1-2 | . | TRBD1 | TRBV7-9 | 14 | CASSSDRDRYGYTF | TGTGCCAGCAGCTCGGACAGGGACCGATATGGCTACACCTTC
TRBJ2-2 | . | TRBD2 | TRBV2 | 15 | CARSGTSGNTGELFF | TGTGCCAGATCCGGGACTAGCGGGAACACCGGGGAGCTGTTTTTT
TRBJ1-2 | . | . | TRBV7-2 | 16 | CASIDIQWDSNYGYTF | TGTGCCAGCATCGATATCCAGTGGGACTCTAACTATGGCTACACCTTC
TRBJ2-3 | . | . | TRBV9 | 13 | CASTPTSTDTQYF | TGTGCCAGCACCCCGACTAGTACGGATACGCAGTATTTT
TRBJ1-2 | . | TRBD1 | TRBV5-4 | 14 | CASSLGGGNYGYTF | TGTGCCAGCAGCTTAGGAGGGGGCAACTATGGCTACACCTTC
TRBJ2-7 | . | . | TRBV24-1 | 17 | CATSDSLSGDRPYEQYF | TGTGCCACCAGTGATTCGTTGTCGGGGGACAGACCCTACGAGCAGTACTTC
TRBJ1-2 | . | . | TRBV19 | 14 | CASSMRSEVPDYTF | TGTGCCAGTAGTATGAGGTCCGAGGTTCCTGACTACACCTTC
TRBJ2-2 | once | TRBD1 | TRBV6-4 | 15 | CASSSRQGDTGELFF | TGTGCCAGCAGTAGTCGACAGGGAGACACCGGGGAGCTGTTTTTT
TRBJ1-3 | . | . | TRBV3-1/TRBV3-2 | 16 | CASSQEAPTAGNTIYF | TGTGCCAGCAGCCAGGAGGCCCCGACCGCAGGAAACACCATATATTTT
TRBJ2-1 | once | TRBD1 | TRBV3-1/TRBV3-2 | 14 | CASTLLDRGNEQFF | TGTGCCAGCACCCTCCTGGACAGGGGGAATGAGCAGTTCTTC
TRBJ2-7 | . | TRBD1 | TRBV9 | 15 | CASSGDTGGRGEQYF | TGTGCCAGCAGTGGGGACACAGGGGGAAGAGGCGAGCAGTACTTC
TRBJ1-2 | once | TRBD1 | TRBV19 | 15 | CASSAPGQGSYGYTF | TGTGCCAGTAGTGCCCCCGGACAGGGCAGCTATGGCTACACCTTC
TRBJ2-1 | . | TRBD2 | TRBV29-1 | 17 | CSVKGLGPTSVYNEQFF | TGCAGCGTTAAGGGTTTGGGCCCCACTAGCGTCTACAATGAGCAGTTCTTC
TRBJ2-7 | . | . | TRBV10-1 | 16 | CASVKNGRVRPSEQYF | TGCGCCAGCGTGAAAAATGGCAGGGTGAGGCCTAGCGAGCAGTACTTC
TRBJ2-1 | . | TRBD2 | TRBV19 | 19 | CATLTSLGHTTSSYNEQFF | TGTGCCACCTTGACTAGCTTGGGGCATACCACCAGCTCCTACAATGAGCAGTTCTTC
TRBJ2-1 | . | . | TRBV18 | 15 | CASSSNRVPYNEQFF | TGTGCCAGCTCATCCAACAGGGTCCCCTACAATGAGCAGTTCTTC
TRBJ1-1 | . | . | TRBV6-4 | 14 | CASSPSPGNTEAFF | TGTGCCAGCAGCCCGTCCCCAGGGAACACTGAAGCTTTCTTT
TRBJ2-1 | . | TRBD2 | TRBV24-1 | 18 | CATSDSLGLAGVYNEQFF | TGTGCCACCAGTGATTCCCTTGGACTAGCGGGGGTCTACAATGAGCAGTTCTTC
TRBJ2-1 | . | TRBD2 | TRBV5-8 | 15 | CASSLGLAAYNEQFF | TGTGCCAGCAGCTTGGGACTAGCGGCCTACAATGAGCAGTTCTTC
TRBJ2-5 | . | . | TRBV10-2 | 12 | CASGETEETQYF | TGCGCCAGCGGAGAGACGGAAGAGACCCAGTACTTC
TRBJ2-1 | . | TRBD2 | TRBV4-1 | 15 | CASSQPSGSYNEQFF | TGCGCCAGCAGCCAACCTAGCGGCTCCTACAATGAGCAGTTCTTC